These 9 T cell receptor beta chains were all obtained from the same sample, sequenced in a study of blood T cell repertoires in COVID-19 (dated by TCRdb to the early 2020s). Libraries were built with the immunoSEQ multiplex PCR assay. The immuneACCESS repertoire file appears here via TCRdb, limited to in-frame rearrangements. These files lack a portion of the clones; in checked studies, under half of the deficit traces to unresolved V genes, and the cause of the others is not known. The sample table contains 200,000 to 250,000 clones; only one count was recorded for 86% of them. The biggest ten clones account for 2% to 2.5% of the sample. The material sequenced was PBMCs or T cells enriched from blood (not recorded which). Receptors were obtained from a woman aged 45-60 years who had recovered from COVID-19.

This chain links TRBV30 with TRBJ2-1; 9 bases fit TRBD1. The ends lost 2 bases at V and 7 bases at J; junction bases unmatched: 12. The CDR3 covers 16 residues. Germline loops: CDR1 GTSNPN, CDR2 SVGIG (reference sequence). The CDR3 DNA reads TGTGCCTGGAGTAGAACCGGGACAGGGTTTCGGAATGAGCAGTTCTTC. This gives the protein CAWSRTGTGFRNEQFF.

The chain recombines TRBV5-6 with TRBJ1-2; 8 bases align to TRBD1. J was trimmed by 8 bases and V by 1 base; bases with no gene match: 10. This CDR3 region has 15 residues. CDR1 is SGHDT, CDR2 YYEEEE, per germline. CDR3 DNA: TGTGCCAGCAGCTTGTATGGACAGGGTTCTGGCGGCTACACCTTC. Translation gives CASSLYGQGSGGYTF.

This chain links TRBV7-2 with TRBJ1-2; 12 bases are shared with TRBD1. V dropped 4 bases and J dropped 6; count of bases not matched to a gene: 6. The CDR3 length is 15 residues. Germline CDR1 and CDR2: SGHTA and FQGNSA. This chain's CDR3 is CASSSAGTGGHGYTF. CDR3 DNA sequence: TGTGCCAGCAGCTCGGCCGGGACAGGGGGCCATGGCTACACCTTC.

This rearrangement joins TRBV7-9 to TRBJ1-2; no clear D. The germline CDR1 and CDR2 sequences are SEHNR and FQNEAQ (reference sequence). The CDR3 spans 19 residues. The germline V and J ends were trimmed by 1 base and 2 bases, with 23 bases remaining between them. The CDR3 nucleotides read TGTGCCAGCAGCTTAGATCTCGGTGTTCAAAGTGCCCTAAACTATGGCTACACCTTC. It codes for CASSLDLGVQSALNYGYTF. Filled out from reference TRBV7-9 and TRBJ1-2, the complete variable domain reads DTGVSQNPRHKITKRGQNVTFRCDPISEHNRLYWYRQTLGQGPEFLTYFQNEAQLEKSRLLSDRFSAERPKGSFSTLEIQRTEQGDSAMYLCASSLDLGVQSALNYGYTFGSGTRLTVV.

The V call is TRBV15, the J call TRBJ1-1; tentatively, D is TRBD1 (5 bases). The CDR3 sequence is 14 residues long. V gave up 4 bases and J gave up 1 base, with 10 bases separating them. CDR1 is LNHNV, CDR2 YYDKDF, per germline (reference sequence). CDR3 bases: TGTGCCACCAGCACATGGGGCGGGAACACTGAAGCTTTCTTT. Its protein product is CATSTWGGNTEAFF.

DNA of the CDR3: TGTGCCAGCAGTGAATTTGGGGGGGCTCAAGAGACCCAGTACTTC. It yields the protein CASSEFGGAQETQYF. This rearrangement joins TRBV25-1 to TRBJ2-5; D perhaps matches TRBD2 (7 bases). Germline CDR1 reads MGHDK; CDR2 reads SYGVNS. This CDR3 region has 15 residues. Trimming cost V 1 base and J 2 bases, with 11 bases left between them.

The rearrangement links TRBV5-4 to TRBJ2-7, with D possibly being TRBD1 (6 bases). Germline CDR1 and CDR2: SGHNT and YYREEE (reference sequence). Between the trimmed V and J ends, which lost 4 bases and 7 bases, there was a span of 12 bases. CDR3 size: 12 residues. Here the CDR3 reads CASSAPGEEQYF. CDR3 coding DNA: TGTGCCAGCAGCGCCCCAGGGGAAGAGCAGTACTTC.

This clone was seen once. This chain joins TRBV5-4 and TRBJ2-2; 9 bases fit TRBD1. The germline V gene has CDR1 SGHNT and CDR2 YYREEE (reference sequence). This CDR3 spans 16 amino acids. Trimming cost V 5 bases and J 7 bases; bases outside gene matches: 12. The DNA for the CDR3 is TGTGCCAGCAGTCTCGTTCGGACAGGGGAGGACGGGGAGCTGTTTTTT. Translated: CASSLVRTGEDGELFF.

CDR3 region: CSYRWTGGRETQYF. Here the CDR3 DNA reads TGCAGCTACAGATGGACAGGGGGCAGAGAGACCCAGTACTTC. The rearrangement uses TRBV29-1 and TRBJ2-5; 11 nucleotides match TRBD1. V lost 8 bases and J lost 4; bases outside the gene matches: 9. The germline V gene has CDR1 SQVTM and CDR2 ANQGSEA. The CDR3 runs 14 residues.